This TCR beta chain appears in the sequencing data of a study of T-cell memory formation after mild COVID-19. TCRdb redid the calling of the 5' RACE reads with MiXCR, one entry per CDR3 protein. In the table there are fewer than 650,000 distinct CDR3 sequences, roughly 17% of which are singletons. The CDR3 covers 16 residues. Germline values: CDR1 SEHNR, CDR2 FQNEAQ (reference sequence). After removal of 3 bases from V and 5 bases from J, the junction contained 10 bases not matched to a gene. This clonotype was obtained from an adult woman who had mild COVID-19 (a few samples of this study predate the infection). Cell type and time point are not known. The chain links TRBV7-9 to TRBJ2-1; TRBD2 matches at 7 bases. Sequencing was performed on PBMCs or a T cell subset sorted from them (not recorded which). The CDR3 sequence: CASSFWTSPLHNEQFF. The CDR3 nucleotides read TGTGCCAGCAGCTTTTGGACTAGTCCCCTACACAATGAGCAGTTCTTC.